This entry describes one T cell receptor beta chain. CDR3 length: 15 amino acids. CDR1 is LGHDT, CDR2 YNNKEL, per germline (reference sequence). TCRdb derives one entry per CDR3 protein from the 5' RACE reads, leaving out DNA. The sample holds 300,000 to 450,000 distinct CDR3 sequences. The data are from a study of T cells expressing NK-cell markers. Turning to the study itself: One of the eight sequenced donors was seronegative, whereas the other seven were HCMV-seropositive.

This rearrangement joins TRBV3-1 to TRBJ2-7. The sequence was collected from a man aged 18-70 years in good health. Input material: blood T cells: a sorted CD56 or NKG2C T cell subset, CD4+ or CD8+ T cells, or bulk PBMC T cells (not recorded which). Here the CDR3 reads CASSQASLGIYEQYF.